This T cell receptor (beta chain) stems from a study of blood T cell repertoires in COVID-19. The germline V gene has CDR1 ENHRY and CDR2 SYGVKD. V lost 7 bases and J lost 7; bases outside the gene matches: 2. This CDR3 is 13 amino acids long. Study processing details: By means of reference gene primer amplification, nucleated cell counts were estimated. This table comes from immunoSEQ multiplex PCR, and its TCRdb copy is limited to in-frame clones, with some not included. The DNA was the basis for D and trimming; V, J and clone size are from that table. This table has about 390,000 clones, about 86% appearing once. Cohort placement rested on clinical history that participants reported themselves.

The TCR sequence derives from a woman between 50 and 59 years old who had recovered from COVID-19. The sequenced material came from PBMCs or T cells enriched from blood (not recorded which). The chain combines TRBV10-3 with TRBJ1-6; 9 nucleotides match TRBD1. In DNA form, the CDR3 reads TGTGCCATCACTGGACAGGGGAATTCACCCCTCCACTTT. This encodes CAITGQGNSPLHF.